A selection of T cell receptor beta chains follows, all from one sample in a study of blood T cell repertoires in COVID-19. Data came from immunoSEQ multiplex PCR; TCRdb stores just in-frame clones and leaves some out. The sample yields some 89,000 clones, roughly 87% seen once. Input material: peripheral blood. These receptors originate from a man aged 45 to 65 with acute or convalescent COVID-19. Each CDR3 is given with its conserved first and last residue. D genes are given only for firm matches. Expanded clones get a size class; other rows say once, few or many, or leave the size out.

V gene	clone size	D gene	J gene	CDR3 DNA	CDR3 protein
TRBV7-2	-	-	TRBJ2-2	TGTGCCAGCAGCTACTACGGGACCGGGGAGCTGTTTTTT	CASSYYGTGELFF
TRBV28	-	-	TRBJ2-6	TGTGCCAGCAGTCGGGAGTCTGCTGGGGCCAACGTCCTGACTTTC	CASSRESAGANVLTF
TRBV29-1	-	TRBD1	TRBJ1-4	TGCAGCGTCGCCATGAGGCGAGGGGGCTTCTCTAATGAAAAACTGTTTTTT	CSVAMRRGGFSNEKLFF
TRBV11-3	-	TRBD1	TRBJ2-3	TGTGCCAGCAGCTTAGGGCAGGGGGAGACAGATACGCAGTATTTT	CASSLGQGETDTQYF
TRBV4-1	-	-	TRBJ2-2	TGCGCCAGCAGCCAAGAAGACACCATGAACACCGGGGAGCTGTTTTTT	CASSQEDTMNTGELFF
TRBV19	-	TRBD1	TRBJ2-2	TGTGCCAGTAGTATACGGGACAGGGGGTTCGGGGAGCTGTTTTTT	CASSIRDRGFGELFF
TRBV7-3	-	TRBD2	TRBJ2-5	TGTGCCAGCAGCTTACGGGGCGGGGGGACTCAAGAGACCCAGTACTTC	CASSLRGGGTQETQYF
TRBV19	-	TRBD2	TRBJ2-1	TGTGCCAGTACCTTAACTAGCGGGAGCCACAATGAGCAGTTCTTC	CASTLTSGSHNEQFF
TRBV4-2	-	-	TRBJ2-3	TGTGCCAGCAGCCACCCTAGCACAGATACGCAGTATTTT	CASSHPSTDTQYF
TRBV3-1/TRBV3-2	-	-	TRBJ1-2	TGTGCCAGCAGCCAGGGAGGGACTACTGGCTACACCTTC	CASSQGGTTGYTF
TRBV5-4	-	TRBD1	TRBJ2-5	TGTGCCAGCAGCTTGTGGGGGACAGGTCAAGAGACCCAGTACTTC	CASSLWGTGQETQYF
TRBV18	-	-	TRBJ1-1	TGTGCCAGCTCACCACGGGCTAACACTGAAGCTTTCTTT	CASSPRANTEAFF
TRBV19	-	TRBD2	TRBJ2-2	TGTGCCAGTAGTCCCAGGACTAGCGGGAGGGCTTGGCATAGACCCGGGGAGCTGTTTTTT	CASSPRTSGRAWHRPGELFF
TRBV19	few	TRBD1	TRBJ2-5	TGTGCCAGTAGTATAATGGCGGGACAGGGAGAGACCCAGTACTTC	CASSIMAGQGETQYF
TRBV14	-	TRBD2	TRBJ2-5	TGTGCCAGCAGCCAAGCAACCCCAGCGGGGGCCTCACGGGACTTC	CASSQATPAGASRDF
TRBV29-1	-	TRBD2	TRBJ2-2	TGCAGCGTGACTAGCGGGTTGATTTCCGGGGAGCTGTTTTTT	CSVTSGLISGELFF
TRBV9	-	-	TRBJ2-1	TGTGCCAGCAGCGCGGGAGATCAAGAGAATGAGCAGTTCTTC	CASSAGDQENEQFF
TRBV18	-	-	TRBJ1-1	TGTGCCAGCTCAGCTACCATGAACACTGAAGCTTTCTTT	CASSATMNTEAFF